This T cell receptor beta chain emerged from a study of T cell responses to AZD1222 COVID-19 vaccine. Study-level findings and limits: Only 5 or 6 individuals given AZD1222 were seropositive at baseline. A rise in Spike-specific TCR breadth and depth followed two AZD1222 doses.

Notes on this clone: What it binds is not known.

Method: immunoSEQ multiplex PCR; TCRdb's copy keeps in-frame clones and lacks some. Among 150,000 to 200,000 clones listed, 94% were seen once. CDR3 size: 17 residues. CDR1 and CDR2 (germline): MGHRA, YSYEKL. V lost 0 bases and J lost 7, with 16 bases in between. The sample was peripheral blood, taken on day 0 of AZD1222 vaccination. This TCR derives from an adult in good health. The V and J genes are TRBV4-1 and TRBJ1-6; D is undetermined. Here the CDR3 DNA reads TGCGCCAGCAGCCAAGATCCCATCGGACGGAGAAATTCACCCCTCCACTTT. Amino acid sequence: CASSQDPIGRRNSPLHF.